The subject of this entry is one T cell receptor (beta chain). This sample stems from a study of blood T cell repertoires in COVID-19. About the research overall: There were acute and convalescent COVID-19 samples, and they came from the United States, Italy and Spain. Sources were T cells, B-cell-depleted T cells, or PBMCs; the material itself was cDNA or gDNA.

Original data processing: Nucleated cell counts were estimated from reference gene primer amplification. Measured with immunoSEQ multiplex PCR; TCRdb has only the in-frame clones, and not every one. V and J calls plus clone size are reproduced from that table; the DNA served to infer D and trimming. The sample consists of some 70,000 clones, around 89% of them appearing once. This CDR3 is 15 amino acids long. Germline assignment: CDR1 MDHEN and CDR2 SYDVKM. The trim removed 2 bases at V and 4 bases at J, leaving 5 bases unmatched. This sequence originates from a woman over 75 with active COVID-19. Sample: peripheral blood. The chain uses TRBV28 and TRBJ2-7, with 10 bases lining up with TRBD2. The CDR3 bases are TGTGCCAGCAGTTTAGGTGCTAGCGGGGGTTACGAGCAGTACTTC. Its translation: CASSLGASGGYEQYF.